Listed here is a single TCR beta chain. In its sample, this clonotype was seen a few times. This receptor's antigen is unknown. Per-base quality was not reported, and no clone a single base away is much larger than it. The entry originates in a study of T-cell memory formation after mild COVID-19 (dated by TCRdb to the early 2020s). Background on the whole study: TCR sequence clusters from the two donors were found to be largely donor specific. Two young, previously healthy adult volunteers, one female and one male, were included in the cohort. In a couple of donors, T-cell clones that expanded and contracted after mild COVID-19 were followed by sequencing TCRalpha and TCRbeta repertoires longitudinally. Broader findings and caveats from the paper: Balanced CD4/CD8 phenotypes were observed for clones contracting from day 15 to 85, whereas a bias towards CD4+ was observed for a second wave of clones expanding from day 15 to 37. The study covered only two mild cases, and larger cohorts including severe cases with pre-infection samples were considered necessary. Some responding clones were found in pre-infection memory, which suggests that pre-existing cross-reactive memory T cells took part in the SARS-CoV-2 response. Contracting CD4+ clones were found mainly in CM and EM memory subsets, while CD8+ clones were enriched in EMRA. Whether the second-wave clones peaking on day 37 were SARS-CoV-2 specific was not confirmed.

Ends trimmed: V by 8 bases, J by 3 bases; bases unmatched to a gene: 6. From cysteine to phenylalanine, the CDR3 is 14 amino acids long. The entry retains the CDR3 DNA only, 42 bases that are in frame from base 1. The sequencer was an Illumina NovaSeq 6000. TCRalpha and TCRbeta cDNA libraries were built by 5'RACE with constant-segment primers, adding sample barcodes and unique molecular identifiers. Trizol reagent was used to extract RNA from every sample. Libraries were amplified in two PCR steps, with a second sample barcode and Illumina TruSeq adapters added in the second step. Sequencing of the libraries was done on an Illumina NovaSeq, producing 2 x 150 bp paired-end reads. The authors' pipeline ran thus. Reads were demultiplexed and collapsed into UMI-guided consensus sequences with migec v1.2.7. Using mixcr v2.1.11, UMI consensuses were aligned to TRA and TRB V and J templates and then assembled into clonotypes. Clonotypes were classified as expanded or contracted when called significant by both edgeR and NoisET, with noise models trained on biological replicates. For edgeR calls, the thresholds were a false discovery rate-adjusted p below 0.01 and a log2 fold-change of 1. As an exploratory analysis of dynamics, PCA with hierarchical clustering was applied to max-normalized trajectories of the 1000 most abundant clonotypes. Each responding clone was given a CD4 or CD8 phenotype based on the CD4+ and CD8+ repertoires, which had been sequenced separately. TCRdb reran the public reads through fastp at Q25 and MiXCR, keeping productive beta chains. Records with the same CDR3 protein are collapsed into one entry carrying the most frequent genes and DNA. The V and J calls here are based on TCRdb, not the publication. This sample holds 100,000 to 150,000 distinct CDR3 sequences; 5% to 6.5% were observed only once. The ten largest clones represent approximately 2% of the sample.

Ficoll-Paque density gradient centrifugation was the method used to isolate PBMCs. This sequence was found in an adult woman who had mild COVID-19 (a few samples of this study predate the infection). The sample titles of this study are shuffled in the database, so cell type and time point are left out; the donor was told from shared clones. Recombination joined TRBV12-3 or TRBV12-4 with TRBJ1-2, with 10 central nucleotides matching TRBD1. Sequencing used PBMCs or a T cell subset sorted from them (not recorded which). For the CDR3, the sequence is CASLSGTGDYGYTF. In nucleotides, the sequence is TGTGCCAGCCTGTCCGGGACAGGGGACTATGGCTACACCTTC.